A single sample gave rise to the 29 T cell receptor beta chains below, sequenced in a study of blood T cell repertoires in COVID-19. Using immunoSEQ multiplex PCR, the repertoire was profiled, and TCRdb retains in-frame clones only, with some absent. The sample yields about 220,000 clones, more than 65% seen once. Sequencing was carried out using peripheral blood. These receptor sequences come from an older woman with acute or convalescent COVID-19.

Notes on this clone: This same CDR3 is encoded by further DNA sequences in the sample. The chain uses TRBV7-9 and TRBJ1-4; D remains ambiguous. The CDR3 contains 14 residues. Germline V gives CDR1 SEHNR, CDR2 FQNEAQ (reference sequence). The ends were cut back, 3 bases at V and 3 bases at J, with 8 bases in the middle. CDR3 amino acids: CASSLAGSNEKLFF. In DNA form, the CDR3 reads TGTGCCAGCAGCTTGGCGGGTTCTAATGAAAAACTGTTTTTT.

This sequence joins TRBV19 and TRBJ2-1, with a weak D call TRBD2 (7 bases). Germline V gene lookup returns CDR1 LNHDA and CDR2 SQIVND (reference sequence). V shed 1 base and J shed 5 bases, with 15 bases lying between them. The CDR3 spans 16 residues. In DNA, the CDR3 is TGTGCCAGTAGTATAGTAGCCGGGGGGCTCGACAATGAGCAGTTCTTC. It codes for CASSIVAGGLDNEQFF.

In this sample, this clone turned up once. The rearrangement links TRBV4-2 to TRBJ1-3; no clear D gene. The CDR3 consists of 15 residues. V was trimmed by 0 bases and J by 0 bases, leaving 6 bases between them. Germline-derived CDR1 and CDR2 are LGHNA and YNFKEQ. CDR3 nucleotides: TGTGCCAGCAGCCAAGATCGGAGCTCTGGAAACACCATATATTTT. This sequence encodes CASSQDRSSGNTIYF.

The count of this clone is one. J is TRBJ1-5 and V is TRBV19; D is undetermined. This CDR3 has 12 residues. V shed 5 bases and J shed 6 bases, with 8 bases lying between them. Germline lookup yields CDR1 LNHDA and CDR2 SQIVND (reference sequence). In DNA, the CDR3 is TGTGCCAGTAGTCCGGAGGCTCAGCCCCAGCATTTT. Translating it yields CASSPEAQPQHF.

The V call is TRBV19, the J call TRBJ1-5; tentatively, D is TRBD1 (5 bases). From germline, CDR1 is LNHDA and CDR2 SQIVND (reference sequence). The CDR3 sequence is 13 residues long. CDR3 residues: CATQDSPNQPQHF. CDR3 in DNA: TGTGCAACCCAAGACAGCCCCAATCAGCCCCAGCATTTT. Filled out from reference TRBV19 and TRBJ1-5, the complete variable domain reads DGGITQSPKYLFRKEGQNVTLSCEQNLNHDAMYWYRQDPGQGLRLIYYSQIVNDFQKGDIAEGYSVSREKKESFPLTVTSAQKNPTAFYLCATQDSPNQPQHFGDGTRLSIL.

The chain is built from TRBV15 and TRBJ2-3, with 12 nucleotides matching TRBD2. Unmatched junction bases numbered 2, after V lost 6 bases and J lost 1 base. CDR1 and CDR2 (germline): LNHNV, YYDKDF (reference sequence). CDR3 length equals 15 residues. This CDR3 is CATSRLAGGTDTQYF. The DNA for the CDR3 is TGTGCCACCAGTCGACTAGCGGGGGGCACAGATACGCAGTATTTT.

This chain uses TRBV2 with TRBJ1-2, with 10 bases that match TRBD1. The V and J ends lost 0 bases and 1 base, in that order; junction bases with no gene match: 5. The CDR3 has 17 residues. Germline loops: CDR1 SNHLY, CDR2 FYNNEI. In DNA form, the CDR3 reads TGTGCCAGCAGTGAAGCCGACAGGGGGCGTAGTAACTATGGCTACACCTTC. Encoded protein: CASSEADRGRSNYGYTF.

The CDR3 region has the DNA TGTGCCAGTAGTTTGGGACAGCGGAACACTGAAGCTTTCTTT. Protein product: CASSLGQRNTEAFF. This chain connects TRBV19 to TRBJ1-1; TRBD1 agrees at 7 bases. Trimming at V came to 5 bases and at J to 1 base, leaving 4 bases not matched to a gene. The CDR3 loop spans 14 amino acids. Germline CDR1 LNHDA, CDR2 SQIVND (reference sequence).

The chain recombines TRBV4-2 with TRBJ2-6, with D unresolved. V was clipped by 1 base and J by 0 bases, with 16 bases between them. Germline-derived CDR1 and CDR2 are LGHNA and YNFKEQ. The CDR3 is 19 amino acids. The CDR3 DNA sequence: TGTGCCAGCAGCCAAGGGGCCACAGTCCCAGGCTCTGGGGCCAACGTCCTGACTTTC. This translates into CASSQGATVPGSGANVLTF.

The V gene is TRBV3-1 (or the pseudogene TRBV3-2), the J gene TRBJ1-6; TRBD1 matches at 9 bases. This CDR3 has 15 amino acids. CDR1 is LGHDT, CDR2 YNNKEL, per germline (reference sequence). V shed 5 bases, J shed 8 bases, and the junction held 7 bases outside the gene matches. CDR3 sequence: CASSFWTGDDSPLHF. CDR3 DNA: TGTGCCAGCAGCTTCTGGACAGGGGACGATTCACCCCTCCACTTT.

CDR3 region: CASSLIAGQPQHF. CDR3 DNA: TGTGCCAGCAGCTTAATAGCCGGACAGCCCCAGCATTTT. The chain employs TRBV7-9 and TRBJ1-5; D remains unclear. This CDR3 region has 13 residues. The V gene lost 2 bases and the J gene lost 7 bases, with 9 bases spanning the gap. Germline V gene lookup returns CDR1 SEHNR and CDR2 FQNEAQ (reference sequence). The whole variable domain, filled in from reference TRBV7-9 and TRBJ1-5, reads DTGVSQNPRHKITKRGQNVTFRCDPISEHNRLYWYRQTLGQGPEFLTYFQNEAQLEKSRLLSDRFSAERPKGSFSTLEIQRTEQGDSAMYLCASSLIAGQPQHFGDGTRLSIL.

The chain has TRBV30 and TRBJ2-2, with D tentatively TRBD2 (5 bases). Germline CDR1 GTSNPN, CDR2 SVGIG (reference sequence). The CDR3 loop spans 13 amino acids. The ends were cut back, 6 bases at V and 0 bases at J, with 8 bases in the middle. The CDR3 protein is CACLRANTGELFF. CDR3 sequence (DNA): TGTGCCTGCCTGCGGGCGAACACCGGGGAGCTGTTTTTT.

The genes are TRBV4-2 and TRBJ2-7, with 10 positions matching TRBD1. Germline V gene sequence: CDR1 LGHNA, CDR2 YNFKEQ. CDR3 length: 14 residues. J gave up 5 bases and V 4 bases, and 5 bases lay outside the gene matches. CDR3 loop: CASSPGTGVDEQYF. The CDR3 nucleotides are TGTGCCAGCAGCCCCGGGACAGGGGTTGACGAGCAGTACTTC.

The CDR3 region is CASSSSEMNTEAFF. The CDR3 DNA sequence: TGTGCCAGCAGCTCGTCCGAGATGAACACTGAAGCTTTCTTT. The rearrangement uses TRBV7-8 and TRBJ1-1, with no clear D. There are 14 residues in the CDR3. V was shortened by 4 bases and J by 0 bases, with 9 bases between the two germline ends. CDR1 is SGHVS and CDR2 is FQNEAQ in the germline V gene.

CDR3 bases: TGTGCCATCAGTGAGCCCGGGACTGAAGCTTTCTTT. It codes for CAISEPGTEAFF. The chain employs TRBV10-3 and TRBJ1-1; D gene ambiguous. Trimming shortened V by 2 bases and J by 5 bases, and 6 bases separated the two germline ends. The germline CDR1 and CDR2 sequences are ENHRY and SYGVKD. The CDR3 has 12 amino acids.

This sequence joins TRBV19 and TRBJ2-2; D perhaps matches TRBD2 (7 bases). Trimming pared 6 bases from V and 5 bases from J, leaving 19 bases between. The CDR3 contains 16 residues. Germline lookup yields CDR1 LNHDA and CDR2 SQIVND (reference sequence). The CDR3 DNA is TGTGCCAGTAGACGCGGGGGCGCTGGAACAACCGGGGAGCTGTTTTTT. It encodes CASRRGGAGTTGELFF.

The chain combines TRBV27 with TRBJ1-2; D gene unclear. The CDR3 sequence is 14 residues long. V was trimmed by 2 bases and J by 5 bases, leaving 12 bases between them. Germline V lookup: CDR1 MNHEY, CDR2 SMNVEV (reference sequence). The CDR3 DNA sequence: TGTGCCAGCAGTTTAAACGACAAGTCTTATGGCTACACCTTC. Its translation is CASSLNDKSYGYTF.

The chain combines TRBV11-2 with TRBJ2-1, with D maybe TRBD2 (6 bases). V lost 6 bases and J lost 8, with 11 bases in between. The CDR3 loop spans 12 amino acids. Germline V gene sequence: CDR1 SGHAT, CDR2 FQNNGV. The DNA of the CDR3 is TGTGCCAGCAGTCGGGGGTCGCATGAGCAGTTCTTC. Amino acids: CASSRGSHEQFF.

The chain combines TRBV28 with TRBJ1-4; D might be TRBD1 (5 bases). V lost 4 bases, J lost 8 bases, and 17 bases lay in between. CDR1 is MDHEN, CDR2 SYDVKM, per germline. CDR3 length equals 15 residues. CDR3 sequence (DNA): TGTGCCAGCAGTTCCAGGGAATTGGCATCCGAAAAACTGTTTTTT. Amino acid sequence: CASSSRELASEKLFF.

In nucleotides, the CDR3 is TGTGCCAGCAGCCAAACGACAGTTCTTAACACTGAAGCTTTCTTT. It codes for CASSQTTVLNTEAFF. V usage is TRBV4-2 and J usage is TRBJ1-1; D perhaps matches TRBD1 (5 bases). Trimming pared 2 bases from V and 2 bases from J, leaving 12 bases between. Germline values: CDR1 LGHNA, CDR2 YNFKEQ. The CDR3 has 15 amino acids.

The chain uses TRBV19 and TRBJ1-1; weak D call: TRBD1 (5 bases). Germline CDR1 and CDR2: LNHDA and SQIVND (reference sequence). The CDR3 covers 13 residues. Trimming cost V 6 bases and J 1 base, with 9 bases left between them. CDR3 loop: CASRPTANTEAFF. Written as DNA, the CDR3 is TGTGCCAGTAGGCCGACAGCGAACACTGAAGCTTTCTTT.

The gene calls are TRBV5-1 and TRBJ2-2; 9 bases match TRBD1. Germline V CDR1 and CDR2: SGHRS, YFSETQ. The CDR3 extends over 15 amino acids. Trimming cost V 5 bases and J 1 base; bases outside gene matches: 3. The CDR3 region is CASRETGGNTGELFF. The CDR3 DNA reads as TGCGCCAGCAGAGAGACAGGGGGGAACACCGGGGAGCTGTTTTTT.

The gene calls are TRBV5-6 and TRBJ2-2; D unclear. V lost 2 bases and J lost 4, with 9 bases in between. CDR1 is SGHDT and CDR2 is YYEEEE in the germline V gene. The CDR3 extends over 14 amino acids. The CDR3 sequence: CASSLAPTTGELFF. CDR3 in DNA: TGTGCCAGCAGCTTAGCTCCTACCACCGGGGAGCTGTTTTTT.

This rearrangement joins TRBV9 to TRBJ2-1, with 9 bases fitting TRBD2. The CDR3 length is 15 residues. The junction had 5 bases not matched to a gene; V was cut back by 0 bases and J by 7 bases. Germline CDR1 reads SGDLS; CDR2 reads YYNGEE. The CDR3 DNA reads TGTGCCAGCAGCGTAGCGGGCGGGGGGGCTAATGAGCAGTTCTTC. It encodes CASSVAGGGANEQFF.

The V call is TRBV24-1, the J call TRBJ2-1; 7 bases fit TRBD1. The CDR3 runs 13 residues. Trimming cost V 9 bases and J 0 bases; bases outside gene matches: 1. CDR1 and CDR2 from the germline V gene are KGHDR and SFDVKD. This CDR3 is CATRQGSYNEQFF. The CDR3 nucleotides read TGTGCCACCCGACAGGGCTCCTACAATGAGCAGTTCTTC.

As for this clone: A read error may account for a junction end that differs from germline. DNA for the CDR3: TGTGCCAGCAGTTTGGGGACAGTTACTAACTATGGCTACACCTTC. The encoded protein is CASSLGTVTNYGYTF. The rearrangement joins TRBV5-6 to TRBJ1-2; 7 bases agree with TRBD1. The CDR3 is 15 residues long. Germline V gives CDR1 SGHDT, CDR2 YYEEEE.

The chain carries TRBV7-3 and TRBJ2-2; D perhaps matches TRBD1 (6 bases). V was trimmed by 1 base and J by 4 bases, leaving 10 bases between them. CDR1 is SGHTA, CDR2 FQGTGA, per germline. The CDR3 loop spans 15 amino acids. This CDR3 reads CASSLRQAGTGELFF. The CDR3 nucleotides are TGTGCCAGCAGCTTAAGACAGGCCGGCACCGGGGAGCTGTTTTTT.

The chain links TRBV5-1 to TRBJ1-6; possibly TRBD1 for D (5 bases). Germline CDR1 and CDR2: SGHRS and YFSETQ. Trimming stripped 4 bases from V and 12 bases from J, with 14 bases between. This CDR3 region has 13 residues. Written as DNA, the CDR3 is TGCGCCAGCAGCCAGGGTCGAGCTCAACCCCTCCACTTT. Residues: CASSQGRAQPLHF.

This chain links TRBV6-5 with TRBJ2-2, with D perhaps matching TRBD2 (6 bases). The germline V and J ends were trimmed by 6 bases and 3 bases, with 11 bases remaining between them. CDR1 MNHEY and CDR2 SVGAGI come from the germline V gene. The CDR3 spans 14 residues. CDR3 amino acids: CASSEGLHTGELFF. The CDR3 DNA reads as TGTGCCAGCAGCGAGGGACTCCACACCGGGGAGCTGTTTTTT.